Given below is one T cell receptor beta chain in context. CD45RO-negative, CCR7-positively selected cells formed the naive CD8 fraction, excluding terminally differentiated effector memory CD45RA+ cells. This sample is drawn from a study of shared clonotypes between healthy human individuals. About the research overall: CD4 naive and memory got three plates each, CD8 naive two, CD8 memory one.

CDR1 MNHEY and CDR2 SMNVEV come from the germline V gene (reference sequence). The CDR3 is 15 amino acids. V was clipped by 6 bases and J by 1 base; unmatched bases: 7. Repertoires were generated with immunoSEQ multiplex PCR, while TCRdb's copy carries only in-frame clones and drops some. The table lists hundreds of thousands of clones, 95% to 97% of them singletons. The clonotype comes from a woman in her 30s in good health. V gene TRBV27 combines with J gene TRBJ1-2; 8 positions agree with TRBD1. The sequencing sample was made of naive CD8+ T cells sorted from blood. As DNA, the CDR3 is TGTGCCAGCAGCCTAGGACAGGGTATTAACTATGGCTACACCTTC. Protein sequence: CASSLGQGINYGYTF.